This passage covers 2 T cell receptor beta chains from one sample sequenced in a study of T cells of healthy individuals. Each CDR3 protein gets one entry after TCRdb re-called the 5' RACE reads with MiXCR. The table shows fewer than 90,000 distinct CDR3 sequences, with roughly 5% occurring only once. Receptor source: a female donor in good health.

Many counts were recorded for this clonotype. The J gene is TRBJ2-5, the V gene TRBV4-2; 11 nucleotides agree with TRBD2. Germline V CDR1 and CDR2: LGHNA, YNFKEQ. V lost 0 bases to trimming and J lost 5 bases; unmatched junction nucleotides: 2. The CDR3 runs to 15 residues. CDR3 in amino acids: CASSQDSGRAETQYF. CDR3 sequence (DNA): TGTGCCAGCAGCCAAGATAGCGGGAGGGCGGAGACCCAGTACTTC.

This clonotype was seen repeatedly, ten times or more. The CDR3 DNA follows: TGTGCCAGCAGTTACTCGAAGACTAGCGGGAGGTTTTACGAGCAGTACTTC. This codes for CASSYSKTSGRFYEQYF. This chain connects TRBV6-5 to TRBJ2-7; TRBD2 agrees at 13 bases. The CDR3 totals 17 residues. Germline CDR1 reads MNHEY; CDR2 reads SVGAGI. V lost 0 bases to trimming and J lost 4 bases; unmatched junction nucleotides: 6.